Below are 11 T cell receptor beta chains sequenced from a single sample in a study of T cell changes during pregnancy in multiple sclerosis. Assay: immunoSEQ multiplex PCR; the TCRdb copy retains only in-frame clones and omits some. Here the sample spans roughly 110,000 clones, under 95% being singletons. The specimen was peripheral blood, collected after pregnancy. The receptors derive from a female donor with multiple sclerosis, enrolled in a pregnancy study.

This sequence joins TRBV30 and TRBJ1-2, with 7 bases fitting TRBD1. The V segment lost 0 bases and the J segment 8 bases; nucleotides outside the gene matches: 9. This CDR3 has 14 residues. CDR1 and CDR2 from the germline V gene are GTSNPN and SVGIG (reference sequence). The CDR3 sequence: CAWSVRAGGEGYTF. Here the CDR3 DNA reads TGTGCCTGGAGTGTACGGGCAGGGGGAGAGGGCTACACCTTC.

The rearrangement joins TRBV5-1 to TRBJ1-2, with 7 bases matching TRBD1. The CDR3 is 14 amino acids. Germline CDR1 is SGHRS and CDR2 is YFSETQ. V trimming: 4 bases; J trimming: 4 bases; junction bases outside the gene matches: 7. For the CDR3, the DNA is TGCGCCAGCAGCCCGCGGACAGGTTCCTATGGCTACACCTTC. Amino acid sequence: CASSPRTGSYGYTF.

The J gene is TRBJ2-2, the V gene TRBV2; weak D call: TRBD2 (5 bases). Trimming pared 6 bases from V and 0 bases from J, leaving 14 bases between. This CDR3 contains 16 residues. Germline CDR1 reads SNHLY; CDR2 reads FYNNEI. The DNA for the CDR3 is TGTGCCAGCAGCGCGAGGGCAGCTTCGAACACCGGGGAGCTGTTTTTT. Translating gives CASSARAASNTGELFF.

The V call is TRBV7-9, the J call TRBJ1-2, with D possibly TRBD1 on 5 matching bases. The CDR3 loop spans 13 amino acids. Trimming pared 3 bases from V and 10 bases from J, leaving 15 bases between. From germline, CDR1 is SEHNR and CDR2 FQNEAQ (reference sequence). DNA for the CDR3: TGTGCCAGCAGCTTGACAGCTATGGGGTTCTACACCTTC. Translation gives CASSLTAMGFYTF.

J is TRBJ1-2 and V is TRBV2; D uncertain. Per the germline V gene, CDR1 is SNHLY and CDR2 is FYNNEI. The V end lost 7 bases, the J end lost 4 bases, and 16 bases lay between the germline ends. The CDR3 loop spans 14 amino acids. CDR3 residues: CASILREGLYGYTF. In DNA, the CDR3 is TGTGCCAGCATACTTCGGGAGGGCCTCTATGGCTACACCTTC. The whole variable domain, remainder taken from reference TRBV2 and TRBJ1-2, is EPEVTQTPSHQVTQMGQEVILRCVPISNHLYFYWYRQILGQKVEFLVSFYNNEISEKSEIFDDQFSVERPDGSNFTLKIRSTKLEDSAMYFCASILREGLYGYTFGSGTRLTVV.

DNA of the CDR3: TGTGCCAGCTCACCACTCCGGACAGACAGCTCTGGAAACACCATATATTTT. This codes for CASSPLRTDSSGNTIYF. The rearrangement links TRBV18 to TRBJ1-3; perhaps TRBD1 as D (6 bases). The CDR3 has 17 amino acids. From germline, CDR1 is KGHSH and CDR2 LQKENI. V was pared by 1 base and J by 0 bases, with 13 bases between.

The chain combines TRBV2 with TRBJ2-4; a weak D match, TRBD1 (5 bases). Between the trimmed V and J ends, which lost 2 bases and 0 bases, there was a span of 8 bases. CDR1 and CDR2 (germline): SNHLY, FYNNEI. The CDR3 sequence is 15 residues long. CDR3 in DNA: TGTGCCAGCAGTGAACAGGGTTTAGCCAAAAACATTCAGTACTTC. It specifies CASSEQGLAKNIQYF. The variable domain in full, with the rest retrieved from reference TRBV2 and TRBJ2-4, is EPEVTQTPSHQVTQMGQEVILRCVPISNHLYFYWYRQILGQKVEFLVSFYNNEISEKSEIFDDQFSVERPDGSNFTLKIRSTKLEDSAMYFCASSEQGLAKNIQYFGAGTRLSVL.

The chain employs TRBV9 and TRBJ1-3; D unresolved. CDR1 is SGDLS, CDR2 YYNGEE, per germline. This CDR3 contains 16 residues. Trimming left V 0 bases short and J 4 bases short, with 14 bases between. CDR3 coding DNA: TGTGCCAGCAGCGTAGCCAACGCAGGTTCAGGAAACACCATATATTTT. This gives the protein CASSVANAGSGNTIYF.

V gene TRBV5-5 combines with J gene TRBJ2-3; TRBD1 matches 7 bases. The CDR3 covers 15 residues. Looked up from germline, CDR1 is SGHKS and CDR2 is YYEKEE (reference sequence). Trimming took 0 bases from V and 2 from J; bases not matched to a gene: 3. The CDR3 spells CASSLVGGPTDTQYF. The CDR3 bases are TGTGCCAGCAGCTTGGTAGGGGGCCCCACAGATACGCAGTATTTT. Looking up the rest from reference TRBV5-5 and TRBJ2-3 gives the full variable domain: DAGVTQSPTHLIKTRGQQVTLRCSPISGHKSVSWYQQVLGQGPQFIFQYYEKEERGRGNFPDRFSARQFPNYSSELNVNALLLGDSALYLCASSLVGGPTDTQYFGPGTRLTVL.

The chain uses TRBV11-3 and TRBJ2-1, with 8 bases that match TRBD1. The CDR3 consists of 15 residues. V lost 4 bases, J lost 8 bases, and 10 bases stayed unmatched. Germline CDR1 and CDR2: SGHNT and YENEEA. The CDR3, as DNA: TGTGCCAGCAGCTCCCTCGGACAGGGTTGGGATGAGCAGTTCTTC. Translation: CASSSLGQGWDEQFF.

V and J are TRBV7-2 and TRBJ2-3, with D possibly being TRBD2 (6 bases). The V and J ends lost 5 bases and 8 bases respectively, with 23 bases between them. The germline V gene has CDR1 SGHTA and CDR2 FQGNSA. The CDR3 spans 16 residues. In DNA, the CDR3 is TGTGCCAGCAGCCCCTCGCGGATGCGGGAAAGGCGTACGCAGTATTTT. Its protein product is CASSPSRMRERRTQYF.